The 16 T cell receptor beta chains given below trace back to one sample, sequenced in a study of post-analysis software for immune sequencing data. General study findings and limits: TRBV segments more frequent in patients than in controls numbered roughly 5 and included TRBV5-6, TRBV5-1 and TRBV20-1.

Their cognate antigens are unknown. cDNA libraries for TCR beta contained unique molecular identifiers. One entry per CDR3 protein, called by TCRdb with MiXCR from the PCR reads. The sample has about 540,000 distinct CDR3 sequences, about a third seen once. Material: blood. The receptors shown here come from a girl younger than 18 with multiple sclerosis.

CDR3 sequence: CSVGPDGPYEQYF. Written as DNA, the CDR3 is TGCAGCGTAGGACCGGACGGACCCTACGAGCAGTACTTC. The V and J genes are TRBV29-1 and TRBJ2-7; D unresolved. The CDR3 length is 13 residues. Germline V lookup: CDR1 SQVTM, CDR2 ANQGSEA. V was clipped by 6 bases and J by 2 bases, with 14 bases between them.

V and J are TRBV6-5 and TRBJ2-4; D uncertain. V lost 0 bases and J 0 bases, leaving 12 bases between the germline ends. The CDR3 is 17 residues long. Germline V gives CDR1 MNHEY, CDR2 SVGAGI. As DNA, the CDR3 is TGTGCCAGCAGTTACTCTGACCTGAGTCTAGCCAAAAACATTCAGTACTTC. The encoded protein is CASSYSDLSLAKNIQYF.

As to this clonotype: A much larger clonotype is one base distant, so this may be a read error. The chain has TRBV7-2 and TRBJ2-5; no firm D call. Germline loops: CDR1 SGHTA, CDR2 FQGNSA. V lost 1 base and J lost 11, with 11 bases in between. The CDR3 is 12 amino acids. The CDR3 is CASSLEYNEQYF. The CDR3 region has the DNA TGTGCCAGCAGCTTAGAGTACAATGAGCAGTACTTC.

The rearrangement joins TRBV6-6 to TRBJ2-7; 12 bases fit TRBD2. Germline V lookup: CDR1 MNHNY, CDR2 SVGAGI (reference sequence). Trimming at V came to 6 bases and at J to 6 bases, leaving 3 bases not matched to a gene. CDR3 length equals 13 residues. CDR3 sequence reads: CASSLAGGFEQYF. As DNA, the CDR3 is TGTGCCAGCAGCCTAGCGGGGGGGTTCGAGCAGTACTTC.

This clonotype has a handful of counts. The chain links TRBV20-1 to TRBJ1-5; D is perhaps TRBD1 (5 bases). CDR1 and CDR2 from the germline V gene are DFQATT and SNEGSKA (reference sequence). Trimming pared 0 bases from V and 3 bases from J, leaving 12 bases between. The CDR3 totals 15 residues. The CDR3 nucleotides are TGCAGTGCTAGAGATCCGGGGGTCCTCAATCAGCCCCAGCATTTT. Residues: CSARDPGVLNQPQHF.

This clonotype was observed a handful of times. The CDR3 protein is CASSPLGLEGIQYF. The CDR3 nucleotides read TGTGCCAGCTCACCATTGGGACTCGAGGGCATTCAGTACTTC. The chain employs TRBV18 and TRBJ2-4, with D perhaps matching TRBD2 (6 bases). Germline lookup yields CDR1 KGHSH and CDR2 LQKENI. V was cut by 2 bases and J by 9 bases, with 14 bases left in between. The CDR3 runs to 14 residues.

V and J are TRBV11-2 and TRBJ1-1, with D uncertain. CDR1 and CDR2 (germline): SGHAT, FQNNGV. Trimming took 5 bases from V and 4 from J, leaving 8 bases between them. This CDR3 contains 12 residues. CDR3 residues: CASSPAVTEAFF. The CDR3 DNA is TGTGCCAGCAGCCCCGCGGTCACTGAAGCTTTCTTT.

The rearrangement uses TRBV29-1 and TRBJ2-5, with D hard to call. Trimming removed 4 bases from V and 5 bases from J, with 5 bases in between. The V gene's germline CDR1 is SQVTM and CDR2 ANQGSEA. The length of the CDR3 is 10 residues. The CDR3 here is CSVVGETQYF. CDR3 sequence (DNA): TGCAGCGTTGTAGGGGAGACCCAGTACTTC.

This clonotype was picked up one time. The chain carries TRBV5-1 and TRBJ1-6; D remains unclear. The CDR3 loop spans 16 amino acids. V was pared by 0 bases and J by 4 bases, with 11 bases between. From germline, CDR1 is SGHRS and CDR2 YFSETQ. CDR3 DNA sequence: TGCGCCAGCAGCTTGGCCGGAACAGTTTATAATTCACCCCTCCACTTT. It encodes CASSLAGTVYNSPLHF.

On this clonotype: One end of the junction varies from germline; a read error may be responsible. The chain links TRBV20-1 to TRBJ1-2; D is perhaps TRBD1 (5 bases). Germline V gene data show CDR1 as DFQATT and CDR2 as SNEGSKA (reference sequence). The CDR3 is 12 residues long. The CDR3 region has the DNA TGCAGTGCCAGAGGGACGCCTGACGGCTACACCTTC. Its translation is CSARGTPDGYTF.

This clonotype was seen repeatedly, ten times or more. The CDR3 nucleotides are TGTGCCAGCAGCTTGACGGCAGGTGGATACAATGAGCAGTTCTTC. This codes for CASSLTAGGYNEQFF. V and J are TRBV5-5 and TRBJ2-1; no reliable D call. Germline CDR1 SGHKS, CDR2 YYEKEE (reference sequence). The ends were cut back, 1 base at V and 4 bases at J, with 12 bases in the middle. The CDR3 length is 15 residues.

The table lists this clonotype with a few counts. This chain joins TRBV20-1 and TRBJ1-2, with D maybe TRBD1 (5 bases). V lost 6 bases and J lost 5, with 19 bases in between. Germline V CDR1 and CDR2: DFQATT, SNEGSKA (reference sequence). The CDR3 extends over 14 amino acids. CDR3 DNA: TGCAGTGCGGGGGAGGCTACAGCGCTATATGGCTACACCTTC. The encoded protein is CSAGEATALYGYTF.

This clonotype has a handful of counts. The chain couples TRBV24-1 to TRBJ2-7; 10 bases are shared with TRBD1. The end of the DNA aligns better with TRBJ2-5, so the J call may be wrong. The CDR3 length is 16 residues. Germline CDR1 is KGHDR and CDR2 is SFDVKD. CDR3 amino acids: CATSEIGQGERETQYF. CDR3 nucleotides: TGTGCCACCAGTGAAATCGGACAGGGGGAACGAGAGACCCAGTACTTC.

This chain joins TRBV20-1 and TRBJ2-1; 10 nucleotides line up with TRBD2. The CDR3 runs 14 residues. In germline, CDR1 is DFQATT, CDR2 SNEGSKA (reference sequence). The V gene end was trimmed by 5 bases and the J gene end by 3 bases; junction bases not matched to a gene: 4. CDR3 in DNA: TGCAGTGCTTACCCTAGCGGGGGCTACAATGAGCAGTTCTTC. It is translated as CSAYPSGGYNEQFF.

This clonotype was recorded a few times. The chain links TRBV29-1 to TRBJ1-1, with TRBD1 matching 7 bases. The CDR3 extends over 14 amino acids. Germline V CDR1 and CDR2: SQVTM, ANQGSEA. With 0 bases clipped from V and 6 bases from J, the junction kept 7 bases outside the gene matches. DNA of the CDR3: TGCAGCGTTGAAGAATTAGGGGGCGCCGCTGAAGCTTTCTTT. This sequence encodes CSVEELGGAAEAFF.

The V call is TRBV7-2, the J call TRBJ1-1, with D hard to call. This CDR3 is 14 amino acids long. Trimming left V 5 bases short and J 1 base short, with 11 bases between. The germline V gene has CDR1 SGHTA and CDR2 FQGNSA. For the CDR3, the DNA is TGTGCCAGCAGCCGTCGGGCAGAGAACACTGAAGCTTTCTTT. Its protein product is CASSRRAENTEAFF.